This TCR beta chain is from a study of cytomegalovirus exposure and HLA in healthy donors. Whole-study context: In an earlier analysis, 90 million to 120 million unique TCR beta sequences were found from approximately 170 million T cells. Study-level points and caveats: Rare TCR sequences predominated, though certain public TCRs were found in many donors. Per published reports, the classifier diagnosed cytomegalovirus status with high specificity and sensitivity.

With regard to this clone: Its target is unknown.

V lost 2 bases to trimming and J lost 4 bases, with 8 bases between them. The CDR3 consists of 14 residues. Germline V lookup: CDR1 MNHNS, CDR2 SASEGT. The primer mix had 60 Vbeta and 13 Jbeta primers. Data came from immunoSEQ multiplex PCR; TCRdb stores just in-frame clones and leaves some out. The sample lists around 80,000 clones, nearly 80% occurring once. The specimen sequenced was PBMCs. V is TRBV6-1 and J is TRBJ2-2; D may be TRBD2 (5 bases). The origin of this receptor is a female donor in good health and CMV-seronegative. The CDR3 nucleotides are TGTGCCAGCAGTGAACTAGCCGTCACCGGGGAGCTGTTTTTT. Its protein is CASSELAVTGELFF.